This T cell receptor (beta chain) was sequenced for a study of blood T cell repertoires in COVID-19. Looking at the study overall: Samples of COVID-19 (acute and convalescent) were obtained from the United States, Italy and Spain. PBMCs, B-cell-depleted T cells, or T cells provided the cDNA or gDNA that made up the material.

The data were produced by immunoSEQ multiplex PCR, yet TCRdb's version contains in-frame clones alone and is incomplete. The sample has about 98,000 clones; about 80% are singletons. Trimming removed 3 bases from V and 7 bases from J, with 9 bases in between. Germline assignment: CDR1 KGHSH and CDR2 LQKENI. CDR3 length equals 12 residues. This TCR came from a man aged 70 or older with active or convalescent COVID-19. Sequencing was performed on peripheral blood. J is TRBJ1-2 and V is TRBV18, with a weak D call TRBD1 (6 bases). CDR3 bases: TGTGCCAGCTCACCCCAGGGGTCTGGCTACACCTTC. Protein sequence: CASSPQGSGYTF.